The 17 T cell receptor beta chains reported below all come from one sample, sequenced in a study of regulatory T cells in long-lasting Graves disease. Construction of TCR beta libraries relied on iRepertoire HTBI primers and on Arm-PCR targeting CDR3 regions. TCRdb recomputed calls from the multiplex PCR reads with MiXCR, one row per CDR3 protein. The table shows approximately 300,000 distinct CDR3 sequences, with under 20% occurring only once. Time point noted: newly diagnosed GD, antithyroid drugs for less than 3 months. Generation of the TCR library employed RNA extracted from PBMCs. The material sequenced was peripheral blood mononuclear cells (PBMCs), taken at new diagnosis, from a patient treated with antithyroid drugs. The receptors were gathered from a female donor with Graves disease.

At least ten counts were recorded for this clonotype. The V call is TRBV7-2, the J call TRBJ2-1, with 7 bases fitting TRBD2. There are 14 residues in the CDR3. Germline V CDR1 and CDR2: SGHTA, FQGNSA. V shed 6 bases, J shed 0 bases, and the junction held 2 bases outside the gene matches. The CDR3 loop reads CASRRDYSYNEQFF. CDR3 sequence (DNA): TGTGCCAGCAGACGGGACTACTCCTACAATGAGCAGTTCTTC.

This clonotype was counted many times. The chain has TRBV27 and TRBJ2-7, with 11 bases matching TRBD2. CDR3 length equals 15 residues. The trim removed 5 bases at V and 4 bases at J, leaving 7 bases unmatched. The germline V gene encodes CDR1 MNHEY and CDR2 SMNVEV (reference sequence). The DNA for the CDR3 is TGTGCCAGCAGTGGGCGGGGGACTAGCGGTTACGAGCAGTACTTC. Translation gives CASSGRGTSGYEQYF.

Remarks on this clonotype: Possible read error: a much larger clone is one base away. The chain uses TRBV12-3 or TRBV12-4 and TRBJ2-5, with a possible D match to TRBD2 (6 bases). Trimming took off 7 bases at V and 11 bases at J, with 23 bases between the two ends. This CDR3 is built from 14 residues. The CDR3 loop reads CASTERTDYNEQYF. CDR3 coding DNA: TGTGCCAGCACAGAGAGGACGGACTACAATGAGCAGTACTTC.

This clonotype was counted only a few times. V usage is TRBV5-1 and J usage is TRBJ2-5; TRBD1 aligns across 7 bases. CDR3 size: 15 residues. V shed 0 bases, J shed 5 bases, and the junction held 7 bases outside the gene matches. Germline V gene lookup returns CDR1 SGHRS and CDR2 YFSETQ. The CDR3 bases are TGCGCCAGCAGCTTGGGGGACAGCTCTTTTGAGACCCAGTACTTC. Its protein is CASSLGDSSFETQYF. Complete variable domain (other parts from reference TRBV5-1 and TRBJ2-5): KAGVTQTPRYLIKTRGQQVTLSCSPISGHRSVSWYQQTPGQGLQFLFEYFSETQRNKGNFPGRFSGRQFSNSRSEMNVSTLELGDSALYLCASSLGDSSFETQYFGPGTRLLVL.

This clonotype was detected a few times. The chain employs TRBV6-4 and TRBJ2-1; TRBD2 might be the D (6 bases). With 0 bases removed from V and 9 bases from J, the gap between germline ends came to 9 bases. The CDR3 has 13 residues. Germline-derived CDR1 and CDR2 are MRHNA and SNTAGT. The CDR3 is CASSDSTAGEQFF. In nucleotides, the CDR3 is TGTGCCAGCAGTGACTCGACAGCGGGTGAGCAGTTCTTC.

This clonotype has ten or more counts. The chain employs TRBV9 and TRBJ1-1; D not certain. V was trimmed by 4 bases and J by 3 bases, leaving 13 bases between them. Germline V lookup: CDR1 SGDLS, CDR2 YYNGEE. The CDR3 contains 14 residues. The CDR3 sequence is CASSPNSPDTEAFF. As DNA, the CDR3 is TGTGCCAGCAGCCCGAACAGCCCGGACACTGAAGCTTTCTTT.

A few counts support this clonotype. J is TRBJ2-1 and V is TRBV5-1, with D maybe TRBD2 (6 bases). The CDR3 is 15 residues long. The V gene lost 3 bases and the J gene lost 6 bases, with 16 bases spanning the gap. Germline V gene data show CDR1 as SGHRS and CDR2 as YFSETQ. For the CDR3, the DNA is TGCGCCAGCAGCTCGAAGGGCGGGACCGCCAATGAGCAGTTCTTC. Protein product: CASSSKGGTANEQFF.

This clonotype came up many times. The chain combines TRBV7-9 with TRBJ2-3, with D perhaps TRBD2 (6 bases). Germline V lookup: CDR1 SEHNR, CDR2 FQNEAQ (reference sequence). The CDR3 is 16 residues long. Trimming cost V 4 bases and J 3 bases, with 17 bases left between them. In DNA form, the CDR3 reads TGTGCCAGCAGCTCTAGCTACCGGGAGTCAACAGATACGCAGTATTTT. This translates into CASSSSYRESTDTQYF.

This clonotype was counted ten times or more. The rearrangement joins TRBV24-1 to TRBJ2-5; 10 bases agree with TRBD1. The trim removed 7 bases at V and 4 bases at J, leaving 2 bases unmatched. The V gene's germline CDR1 is KGHDR and CDR2 SFDVKD. This CDR3 is built from 13 residues. The CDR3 loop is CATSRDRGETQYF. Here the CDR3 DNA reads TGTGCCACCAGCCGGGACAGGGGAGAGACCCAGTACTTC.

This clonotype was counted ten times or more. This chain joins TRBV19 and TRBJ1-5; weak D call: TRBD1 (5 bases). The germline V gene has CDR1 LNHDA and CDR2 SQIVND (reference sequence). Trimming cost V 7 bases and J 1 base, with 17 bases left between them. The length of the CDR3 is 16 residues. CDR3 DNA: TGTGCCAGTACAATCAACCAGGGTTTGAGCAATCAGCCCCAGCATTTT. Protein: CASTINQGLSNQPQHF.

With respect to this clonotype: It may be a read error: a sequence one base away is much more abundant. V is TRBV6-1 and J is TRBJ2-5, with D possibly being TRBD1 or TRBD2 (6 bases each). Looked up from germline, CDR1 is MNHNS and CDR2 is SASEGT. The CDR3 spans 15 residues. Between the trimmed V and J ends, which lost 6 bases and 7 bases, there was a span of 21 bases. The CDR3 protein is CASSHGGTLGGTQYF. Here the CDR3 DNA reads TGTGCCAGCAGCCACGGGGGCACCCTGGGGGGGACCCAGTACTTC.

The chain has TRBV2 and TRBJ2-1; 9 bases agree with TRBD2. Germline CDR1 and CDR2: SNHLY and FYNNEI. CDR3 length equals 16 residues. The trim removed 7 bases at V and 1 base at J, leaving 8 bases unmatched. CDR3 protein: CASILVREGSYNEQFF. The CDR3 coding sequence is TGTGCCAGCATCTTAGTGCGGGAGGGGTCCTACAATGAGCAGTTCTTC.

In this sample, this clonotype turned up once. With a much larger clone just one base away, this may be a read error. The chain has TRBV6-2 or TRBV6-3 and TRBJ2-5, with no clear D. The J call could be wrong; TRBJ2-1 is a better fit for the DNA end. CDR3 length: 13 residues. From germline, CDR1 is MNHEY and CDR2 SVGEGT. CDR3 protein: CAAKNLKENEQFF. The CDR3 DNA reads as TGTGCCGCAAAAAACCTGAAAGAAAATGAGCAGTTCTTC.

This clonotype was counted ten times or more. The V gene is TRBV2, the J gene TRBJ2-7; TRBD1 matches at 9 bases. The CDR3 length is 17 residues. Germline V gene data show CDR1 as SNHLY and CDR2 as FYNNEI. V was clipped by 8 bases and J by 3 bases; unmatched bases: 17. Written as DNA, the CDR3 is TGTGCCAGCGATGACCTGAGCTTAGGACAGGGGTACTACGAGCAGTACTTC. Translated, it gives CASDDLSLGQGYYEQYF.

This clonotype appeared many times. V is TRBV28 and J is TRBJ1-4; tentative D call: TRBD1 (5 bases). Germline CDR1 MDHEN, CDR2 SYDVKM. The length of the CDR3 is 16 residues. Trimming cost V 10 bases and J 2 bases, with 20 bases left between them. Here the CDR3 reads CATGGPYHPTNEKLFF. The CDR3 coding sequence is TGTGCCACGGGGGGACCCTACCATCCTACTAATGAAAAACTGTTTTTT.

This clonotype was picked up many times. CDR3 amino acids: CASSISTGEGNEQFF. CDR3 nucleotides: TGTGCCAGTAGTATATCGACAGGGGAGGGCAATGAGCAGTTCTTC. The chain carries TRBV19 and TRBJ2-1, with TRBD1 as a possible D gene (8 bases). The CDR3 is 15 amino acids. Trimming removed 2 bases from V and 6 bases from J, with 14 bases in between. Germline V gene sequence: CDR1 LNHDA, CDR2 SQIVND (reference sequence).

This clonotype appeared many times. The chain links TRBV19 to TRBJ1-2; D is unclear. The V end was cut by 5 bases, the J end by 8 bases, with 12 bases between. Germline CDR1 reads LNHDA; CDR2 reads SQIVND (reference sequence). There are 12 residues in the CDR3. The CDR3 DNA reads TGTGCCAGTAGTCCGGGCGTCTCCGGCTACACCTTC. Encoded protein: CASSPGVSGYTF.